This T cell receptor beta chain comes out of a study of CD8 T cells in Susac syndrome. The CDR3 runs 14 residues. Trimming removed 6 bases at V and 0 bases at J, with 12 bases between. The germline gives CDR1 DFQATT, CDR2 SNEGSKA (reference sequence). Reverse transcription of 0.5 to 1 ug RNA was performed with random hexamers. TCRdb itself ran the immunoSEQ multiplex PCR reads through MiXCR, one entry per CDR3 protein. The sample carries about 210,000 distinct CDR3 sequences, about 94% recorded once. This clonotype was sampled from a human donor with Susac syndrome. This chain joins TRBV20-1 and TRBJ1-5; D may be TRBD1 (5 bases). Sequencing was carried out using CD4+ T cells from PBMCs. The CDR3 DNA is TGCAGTGCCGCCGGAGGGGATAGCAATCAGCCCCAGCATTTT. Translation: CSAAGGDSNQPQHF.